The source of this TCR beta chain is a study of response to subunit inactivated influenza vaccine. TCRdb independently ran MiXCR on the RT-PCR reads; one entry per CDR3 protein. Of roughly 700,000 distinct CDR3 sequences in the sample, approximately 14% were seen once. Study results and limitations: Few additional T cells are recruited per seasonal influenza vaccination, authors suggested.

This clonotype was seen at least ten times. Antigen: not known. Sequencing was performed on PBMCs from blood, taken less than 13 days after vaccination. This TCR derives from a man aged 50 to 60 who received an inactivated influenza vaccine.

CDR3 nucleotide sequence: TGTGCCAGCAGTTACGTCGGGTCAAGGGAGCAGTACTTC. Protein product: CASSYVGSREQYF. V is TRBV12-3 or TRBV12-4 and J is TRBJ2-7; D is uncertain. The V end was cut by 4 bases, the J end by 7 bases, with 14 bases between. CDR3 length: 13 residues.